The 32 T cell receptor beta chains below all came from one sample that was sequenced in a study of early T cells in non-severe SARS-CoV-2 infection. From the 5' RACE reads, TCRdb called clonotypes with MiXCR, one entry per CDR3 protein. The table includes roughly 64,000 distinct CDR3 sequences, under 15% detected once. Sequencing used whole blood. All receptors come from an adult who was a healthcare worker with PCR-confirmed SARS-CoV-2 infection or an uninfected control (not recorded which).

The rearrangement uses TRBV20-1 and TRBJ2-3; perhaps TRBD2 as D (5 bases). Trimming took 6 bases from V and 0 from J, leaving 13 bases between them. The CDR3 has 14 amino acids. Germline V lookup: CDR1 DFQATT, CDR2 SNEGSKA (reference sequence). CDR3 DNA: TGCAGTGCGCCAGACTACTCTAGCACAGATACGCAGTATTTT. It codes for CSAPDYSSTDTQYF.

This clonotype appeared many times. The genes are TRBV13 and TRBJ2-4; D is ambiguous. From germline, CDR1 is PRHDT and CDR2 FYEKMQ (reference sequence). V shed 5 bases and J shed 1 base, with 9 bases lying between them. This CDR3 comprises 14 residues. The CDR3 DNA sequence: TGTGCCAGCAGCCTATTGGGTGCCAAAAACATTCAGTACTTC. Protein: CASSLLGAKNIQYF.

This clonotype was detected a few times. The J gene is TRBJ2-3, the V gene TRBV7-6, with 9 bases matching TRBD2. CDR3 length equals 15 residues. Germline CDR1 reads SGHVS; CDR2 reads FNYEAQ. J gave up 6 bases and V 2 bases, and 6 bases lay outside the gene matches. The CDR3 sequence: CASSLRGGAPDTQYF. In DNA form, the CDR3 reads TGTGCCAGCAGCTTACGCGGGGGGGCTCCTGATACGCAGTATTTT.

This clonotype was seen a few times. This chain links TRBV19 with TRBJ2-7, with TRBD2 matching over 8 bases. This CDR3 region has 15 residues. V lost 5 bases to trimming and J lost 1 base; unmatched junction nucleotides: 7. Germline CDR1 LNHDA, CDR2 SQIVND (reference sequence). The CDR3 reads CASSELAVPSYEQYF. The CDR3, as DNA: TGTGCCAGTAGTGAACTAGCGGTGCCTTCCTACGAGCAGTACTTC.

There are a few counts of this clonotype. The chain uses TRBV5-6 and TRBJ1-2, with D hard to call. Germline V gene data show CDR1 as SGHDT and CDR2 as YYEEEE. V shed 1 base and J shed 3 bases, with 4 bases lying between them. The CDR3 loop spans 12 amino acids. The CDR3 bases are TGTGCCAGCAGCTTGCGCGACTATGGCTACACCTTC. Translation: CASSLRDYGYTF.

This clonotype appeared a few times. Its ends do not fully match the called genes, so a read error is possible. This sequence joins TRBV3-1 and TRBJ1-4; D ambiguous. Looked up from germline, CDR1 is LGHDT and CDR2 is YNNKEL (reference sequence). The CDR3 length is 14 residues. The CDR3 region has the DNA TGTACCAGCAGCCAATCCGGGACTAATGAAAAACTGTTTTTT. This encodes CTSSQSGTNEKLFF. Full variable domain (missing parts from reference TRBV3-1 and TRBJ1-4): DTAVSQTPKYLVTQMGNDKSIKCEQNLGHDTMYWYKQDSKKFLKIMFSYNNKELIINETVPNRFSPKSPDKAHLNLHINSLELGDSAVYFCTSSQSGTNEKLFFGSGTQLSVL.

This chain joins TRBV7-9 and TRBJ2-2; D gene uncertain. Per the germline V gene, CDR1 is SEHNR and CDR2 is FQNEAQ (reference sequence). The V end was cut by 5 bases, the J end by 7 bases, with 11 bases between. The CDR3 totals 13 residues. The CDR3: CASSLHMGGELFF. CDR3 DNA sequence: TGTGCCAGCAGCCTCCACATGGGCGGGGAGCTGTTTTTT.

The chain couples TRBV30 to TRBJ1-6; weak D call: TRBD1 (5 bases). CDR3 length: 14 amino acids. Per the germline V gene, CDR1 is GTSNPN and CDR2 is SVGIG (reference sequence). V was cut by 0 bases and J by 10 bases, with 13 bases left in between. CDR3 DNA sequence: TGTGCCTGGAGTGTACGTCCGGAGGGGTCACCCCTCCACTTT. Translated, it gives CAWSVRPEGSPLHF. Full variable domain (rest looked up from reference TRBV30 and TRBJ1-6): SQTIHQWPATLVQPVGSPLSLECTVEGTSNPNLYWYRQAAGRGLQLLFYSVGIGQISSEVPQNLSASRPQDRQFILSSKKLLLSDSGFYLCAWSVRPEGSPLHFGNGTRLTVT.

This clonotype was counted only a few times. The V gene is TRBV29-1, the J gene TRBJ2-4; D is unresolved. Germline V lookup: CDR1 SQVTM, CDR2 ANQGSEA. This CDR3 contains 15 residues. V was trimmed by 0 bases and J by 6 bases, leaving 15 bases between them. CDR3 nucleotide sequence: TGCAGCGTTGAAGATCCCACCAATGACCTAAACATTCAGTACTTC. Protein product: CSVEDPTNDLNIQYF.

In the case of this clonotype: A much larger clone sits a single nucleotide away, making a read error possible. CDR3 nucleotide sequence: TGTGCCAGCCACCCCCTGGTAGCGGGGGTCTCAGATACGCAGTATTTT. Translation: CASHPLVAGVSDTQYF. V and J are TRBV6-2 or TRBV6-3 and TRBJ2-3; 9 bases match TRBD2. Germline CDR1 MNHEY, CDR2 SVGEGT. Trimming removed 8 bases from V and 4 bases from J; junction bases left unmatched: 13. This CDR3 spans 16 amino acids.

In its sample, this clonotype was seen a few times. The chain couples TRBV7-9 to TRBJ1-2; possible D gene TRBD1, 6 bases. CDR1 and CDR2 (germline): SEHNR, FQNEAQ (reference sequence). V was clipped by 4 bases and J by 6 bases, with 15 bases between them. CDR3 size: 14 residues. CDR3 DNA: TGTGCCAGCAGCTCCTTTCGGACAGCCCATGGCTACACCTTC. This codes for CASSSFRTAHGYTF.

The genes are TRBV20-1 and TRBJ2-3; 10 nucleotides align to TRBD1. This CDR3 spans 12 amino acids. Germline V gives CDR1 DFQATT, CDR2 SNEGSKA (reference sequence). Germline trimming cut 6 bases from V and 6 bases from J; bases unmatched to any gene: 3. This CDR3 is CSARQGADTQYF. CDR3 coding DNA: TGCAGTGCAAGACAGGGGGCGGATACGCAGTATTTT.

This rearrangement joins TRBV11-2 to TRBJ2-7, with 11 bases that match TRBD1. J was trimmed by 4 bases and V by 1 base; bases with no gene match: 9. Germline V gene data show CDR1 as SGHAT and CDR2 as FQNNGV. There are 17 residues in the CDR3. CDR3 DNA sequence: TGTGCCAGCAGCTTAGTATCTGGACAGGGGGCGAAGTACGAGCAGTACTTC. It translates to CASSLVSGQGAKYEQYF. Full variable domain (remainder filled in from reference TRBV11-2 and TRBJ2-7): EAGVAQSPRYKIIEKRQSVAFWCNPISGHATLYWYQQILGQGPKLLIQFQNNGVVDDSQLPKDRFSAERLKGVDSTLKIQPAKLEDSAVYLCASSLVSGQGAKYEQYFGPGTRLTVT.

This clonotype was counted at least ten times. CDR3 sequence: CASSPPQGGTDTQYF. The CDR3 DNA is TGTGCCAGCTCACCACCGCAGGGGGGGACAGATACGCAGTATTTT. The V call is TRBV18, the J call TRBJ2-3; D tentatively reads TRBD1 or TRBD2 (7 bases each). Per germline, CDR1 KGHSH and CDR2 LQKENI. The ends were cut back, 0 bases at V and 3 bases at J, with 10 bases in the middle. The CDR3 has 15 amino acids.

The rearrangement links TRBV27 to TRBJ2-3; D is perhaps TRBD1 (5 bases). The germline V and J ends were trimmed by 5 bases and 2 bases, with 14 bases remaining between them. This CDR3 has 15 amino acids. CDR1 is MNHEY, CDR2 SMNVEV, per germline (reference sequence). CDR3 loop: CASSLTGHLTDTQYF. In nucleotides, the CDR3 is TGTGCCAGCAGTCTCACCGGACACCTCACAGATACGCAGTATTTT.

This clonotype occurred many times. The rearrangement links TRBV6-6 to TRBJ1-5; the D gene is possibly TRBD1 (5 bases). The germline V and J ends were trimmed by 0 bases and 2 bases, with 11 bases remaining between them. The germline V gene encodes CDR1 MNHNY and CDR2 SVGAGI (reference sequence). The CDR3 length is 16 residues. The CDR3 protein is CASSYSVGRGNQPQHF. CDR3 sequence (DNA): TGTGCCAGCAGTTACTCGGTGGGCAGGGGCAATCAGCCCCAGCATTTT.

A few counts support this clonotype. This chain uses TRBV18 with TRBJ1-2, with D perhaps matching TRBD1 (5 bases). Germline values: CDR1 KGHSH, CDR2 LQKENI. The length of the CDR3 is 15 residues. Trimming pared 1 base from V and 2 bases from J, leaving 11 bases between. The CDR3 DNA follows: TGTGCCAGCTCACCACGGGGGGGTTCCAACTATGGCTACACCTTC. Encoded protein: CASSPRGGSNYGYTF. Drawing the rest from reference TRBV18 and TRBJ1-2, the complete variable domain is NAGVMQNPRHLVRRRGQEARLRCSPMKGHSHVYWYRQLPEEGLKFMVYLQKENIIDESGMPKERFSAEFPKEGPSILRIQQVVRGDSAAYFCASSPRGGSNYGYTFGSGTRLTVV.

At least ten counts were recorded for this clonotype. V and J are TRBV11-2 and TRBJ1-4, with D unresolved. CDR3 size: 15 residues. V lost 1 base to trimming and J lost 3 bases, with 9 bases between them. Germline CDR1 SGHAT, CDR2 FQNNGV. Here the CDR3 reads CASSLGAGANEKLFF. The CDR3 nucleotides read TGTGCCAGCAGCTTAGGGGCCGGGGCTAATGAAAAACTGTTTTTT.

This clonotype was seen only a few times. Here the CDR3 reads CASSTRETDTQYF. CDR3 DNA: TGTGCCAGCAGTACTAGGGAAACAGATACGCAGTATTTT. This chain joins TRBV6-2 or TRBV6-3 and TRBJ2-3, with D possibly TRBD2 on 5 matching bases. Deletions cut 5 bases from V and 3 bases from J, with 9 bases between. Germline V gene lookup returns CDR1 MNHEY and CDR2 SVGEGT. The CDR3 consists of 13 residues.

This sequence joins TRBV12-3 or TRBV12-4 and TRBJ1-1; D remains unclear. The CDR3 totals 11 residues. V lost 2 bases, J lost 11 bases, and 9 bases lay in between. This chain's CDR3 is CASSLREFAFF. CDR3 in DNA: TGTGCCAGCAGTTTAAGGGAATTCGCTTTCTTT.

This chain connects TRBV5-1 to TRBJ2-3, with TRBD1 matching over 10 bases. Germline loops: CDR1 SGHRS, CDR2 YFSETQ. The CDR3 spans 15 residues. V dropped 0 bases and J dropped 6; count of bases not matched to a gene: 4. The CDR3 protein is CASSLETGGADTQYF. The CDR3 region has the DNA TGCGCCAGCAGCTTGGAGACAGGGGGCGCGGATACGCAGTATTTT. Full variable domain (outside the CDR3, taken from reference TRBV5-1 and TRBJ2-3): KAGVTQTPRYLIKTRGQQVTLSCSPISGHRSVSWYQQTPGQGLQFLFEYFSETQRNKGNFPGRFSGRQFSNSRSEMNVSTLELGDSALYLCASSLETGGADTQYFGPGTRLTVL.

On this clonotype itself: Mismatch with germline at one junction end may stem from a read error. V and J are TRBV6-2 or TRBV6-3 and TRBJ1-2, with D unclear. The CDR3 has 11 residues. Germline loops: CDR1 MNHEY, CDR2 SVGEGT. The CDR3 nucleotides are TGTGCCACCAGTTATGACTATGGCTACACCTTC. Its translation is CATSYDYGYTF.

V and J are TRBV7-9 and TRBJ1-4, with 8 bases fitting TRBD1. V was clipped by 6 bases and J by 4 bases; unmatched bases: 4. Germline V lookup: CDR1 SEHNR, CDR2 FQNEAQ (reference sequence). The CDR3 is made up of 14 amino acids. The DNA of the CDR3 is TGTGCCAGCAGAACGACAGGGGATAATGAAAAACTGTTTTTT. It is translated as CASRTTGDNEKLFF.

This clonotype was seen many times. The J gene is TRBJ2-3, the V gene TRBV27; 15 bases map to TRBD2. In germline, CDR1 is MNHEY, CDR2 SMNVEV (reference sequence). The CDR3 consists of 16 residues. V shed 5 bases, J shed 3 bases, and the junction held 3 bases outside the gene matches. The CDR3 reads CASSPGLAGGTDTQYF. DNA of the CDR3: TGTGCCAGCAGTCCGGGACTAGCGGGGGGAACAGATACGCAGTATTTT.

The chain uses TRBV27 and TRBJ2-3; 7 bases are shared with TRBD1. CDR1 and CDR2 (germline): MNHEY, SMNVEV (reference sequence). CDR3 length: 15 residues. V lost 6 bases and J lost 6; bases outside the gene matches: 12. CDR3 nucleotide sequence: TGTGCCAGCAGAAAAGACAGGGCGAGGCCCGATACGCAGTATTTT. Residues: CASRKDRARPDTQYF.

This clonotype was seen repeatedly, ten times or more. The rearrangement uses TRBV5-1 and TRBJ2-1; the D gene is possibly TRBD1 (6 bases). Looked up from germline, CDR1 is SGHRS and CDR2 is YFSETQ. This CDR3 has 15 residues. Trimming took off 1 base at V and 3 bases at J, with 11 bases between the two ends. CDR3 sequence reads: CASSLYRTDYNEQFF. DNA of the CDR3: TGCGCCAGCAGCTTGTATCGGACAGACTACAATGAGCAGTTCTTC.

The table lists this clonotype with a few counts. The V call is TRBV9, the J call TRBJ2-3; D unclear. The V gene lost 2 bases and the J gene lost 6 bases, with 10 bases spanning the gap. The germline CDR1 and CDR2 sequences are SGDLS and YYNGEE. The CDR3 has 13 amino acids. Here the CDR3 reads CASSVAIKDTQYF. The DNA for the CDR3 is TGTGCCAGCAGCGTCGCTATAAAGGATACGCAGTATTTT.

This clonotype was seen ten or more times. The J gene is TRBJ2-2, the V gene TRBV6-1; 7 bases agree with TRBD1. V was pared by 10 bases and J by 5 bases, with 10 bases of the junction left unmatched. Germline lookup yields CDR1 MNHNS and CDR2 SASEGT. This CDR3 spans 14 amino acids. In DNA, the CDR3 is TGTGCCACCGCGTGGGACAGCCCAACCGGGGAGCTGTTTTTT. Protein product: CATAWDSPTGELFF.

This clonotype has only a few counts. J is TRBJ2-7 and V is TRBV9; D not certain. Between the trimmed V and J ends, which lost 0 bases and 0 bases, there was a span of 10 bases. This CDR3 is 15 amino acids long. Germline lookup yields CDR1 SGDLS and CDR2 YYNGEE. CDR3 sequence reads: CASSVGSHRSYEQYF. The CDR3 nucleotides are TGTGCCAGCAGCGTAGGAAGTCACCGCTCCTACGAGCAGTACTTC.

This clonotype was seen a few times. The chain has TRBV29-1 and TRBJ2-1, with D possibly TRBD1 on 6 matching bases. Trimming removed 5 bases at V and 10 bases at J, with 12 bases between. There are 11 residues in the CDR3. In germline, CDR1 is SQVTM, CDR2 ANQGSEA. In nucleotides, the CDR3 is TGCAGCGTTCGACAGGTTCGGGAGCAGTTCTTC. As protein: CSVRQVREQFF.

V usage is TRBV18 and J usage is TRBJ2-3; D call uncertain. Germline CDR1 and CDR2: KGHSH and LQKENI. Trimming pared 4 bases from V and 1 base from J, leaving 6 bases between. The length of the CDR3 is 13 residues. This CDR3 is CASSRPGTDTQYF. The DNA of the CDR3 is TGTGCCAGCTCACGACCCGGCACAGATACGCAGTATTTT.

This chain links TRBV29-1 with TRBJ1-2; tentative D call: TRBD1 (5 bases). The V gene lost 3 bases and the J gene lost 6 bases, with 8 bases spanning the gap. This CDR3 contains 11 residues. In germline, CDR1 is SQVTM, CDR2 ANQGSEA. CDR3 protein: CSVERGDGYTF. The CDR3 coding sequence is TGCAGCGTTGAGAGGGGTGATGGCTACACCTTC.